The 22 T cell receptor beta chains presented below share a single source sample, sequenced in a study of CD8+ T cells in alopecia areata. The treatment here: oral pan-JAK inhibitor, 5-10 mg twice daily. Extracted from the samples, RNA was reverse transcribed into cDNA to serve as the sequencing template. Produced via immunoSEQ multiplex PCR; TCRdb's table is partial and in-frame only. The data show more than 90,000 clones, roughly 60% seen once. The sequencing here drew on CD8+ T cells sorted from blood, taken at week 4, from a patient treated with tofacitinib. The receptors stem from a human donor with alopecia areata.

The J gene is TRBJ2-7, the V gene TRBV12-5, with unresolved D. The V gene's germline CDR1 is LGHNT and CDR2 FRNRAP. V was clipped by 6 bases and J by 3 bases, with 9 bases between them. The CDR3 totals 12 residues. The chain's CDR3 is CASGPDLYEQYF. The CDR3 region has the DNA TGTGCTAGTGGGCCGGATCTCTACGAGCAGTACTTC.

This chain joins TRBV29-1 and TRBJ1-1; no firm D call. The CDR3 consists of 12 residues. Trimming cost V 4 bases and J 3 bases, with 9 bases left between them. Germline CDR1 is SQVTM and CDR2 is ANQGSEA. CDR3 bases: TGCAGCGTTGCCCCCCGTTACACTGAAGCTTTCTTT. It codes for CSVAPRYTEAFF.

The chain carries TRBV12-5 and TRBJ2-1; weak D call: TRBD1 (6 bases). Per the germline V gene, CDR1 is LGHNT and CDR2 is FRNRAP. Trimming pared 4 bases from V and 7 bases from J, leaving 20 bases between. This CDR3 has 16 amino acids. The CDR3 nucleotides read TGTGCTAGTGGTTACGATTTAGGACAGTACCTTAATGAGCAGTTCTTC. Protein sequence: CASGYDLGQYLNEQFF.

The V and J genes are TRBV29-1 and TRBJ2-1; 8 bases map to TRBD2. Trimming removed 6 bases from V and 0 bases from J; junction bases left unmatched: 1. The CDR3 consists of 13 residues. Per germline, CDR1 SQVTM and CDR2 ANQGSEA. The CDR3 is CSVRGGSYNEQFF. The CDR3 bases are TGCAGCGTACGGGGGGGCTCCTACAATGAGCAGTTCTTC.

There are a few counts of this clone. One junction end does not reproduce the germline sequence, and a read error may be involved. The chain recombines TRBV30 with TRBJ2-7, with D perhaps given as TRBD1 or TRBD2 (7 bases each). This CDR3 is 13 amino acids long. Germline V lookup: CDR1 GTSNPN, CDR2 SVGIG (reference sequence). Written as DNA, the CDR3 is TGTGCCGGGAGGGACAGTAGCTCCTACGAGCAGTACTTC. The encoded protein is CAGRDSSSYEQYF.

The chain carries TRBV28 and TRBJ1-2; no firm D call. V lost 6 bases, J lost 3 bases, and 11 bases lay in between. Germline CDR1 and CDR2: MDHEN and SYDVKM. This CDR3 comprises 13 residues. CDR3 nucleotide sequence: TGTGCCAGCAGGGGAAACCTTGACTATGGCTACACCTTC. It specifies CASRGNLDYGYTF.

The chain links TRBV6-5 to TRBJ2-7; possibly TRBD1 or TRBD2 for D (5 bases each). V lost 0 bases and J 0 bases, leaving 9 bases between the germline ends. The germline CDR1 and CDR2 sequences are MNHEY and SVGAGI. This CDR3 has 15 residues. The CDR3 DNA reads as TGTGCCAGCAGTTACTCCCCGGGGCCCTCCTACGAGCAGTACTTC. Translating it yields CASSYSPGPSYEQYF.

The rearrangement joins TRBV30 to TRBJ1-1, with D possibly being TRBD1 (5 bases). The ends were cut back, 2 bases at V and 4 bases at J, with 11 bases in the middle. This CDR3 spans 13 amino acids. Looked up from germline, CDR1 is GTSNPN and CDR2 is SVGIG (reference sequence). The CDR3 nucleotides are TGTGCCTGGAGTCACTCCGGGGGCACTGAAGCTTTCTTT. It encodes CAWSHSGGTEAFF. Drawing the rest from reference TRBV30 and TRBJ1-1, the complete variable domain is SQTIHQWPATLVQPVGSPLSLECTVEGTSNPNLYWYRQAAGRGLQLLFYSVGIGQISSEVPQNLSASRPQDRQFILSSKKLLLSDSGFYLCAWSHSGGTEAFFGQGTRLTVV.

V gene TRBV14 combines with J gene TRBJ2-5, with TRBD1 matching over 9 bases. Per germline, CDR1 SGHDN and CDR2 FVKESK. The CDR3 is 14 amino acids. The J segment lost 10 bases and the V segment lost 2 bases, leaving 8 bases of the junction unmatched. In DNA, the CDR3 is TGTGCCAGCAGCCAATCCGGGACAGGGAAGGGCCAGTACTTC. This codes for CASSQSGTGKGQYF.

The chain has TRBV9 and TRBJ2-5; 9 nucleotides align to TRBD1. Trimming took 2 bases from V and 4 from J; bases not matched to a gene: 6. The CDR3 extends over 15 amino acids. In germline, CDR1 is SGDLS, CDR2 YYNGEE. CDR3 sequence reads: CASSVGTGRGETQYF. The DNA for the CDR3 is TGTGCCAGCAGCGTCGGGACAGGGAGGGGAGAGACCCAGTACTTC.

This clone was seen a handful of times. V is TRBV15 and J is TRBJ2-6, with D unclear. This CDR3 comprises 16 residues. V was pared by 0 bases and J by 0 bases, with 6 bases between. Germline CDR1 is LNHNV and CDR2 is YYDKDF (reference sequence). CDR3 loop: CATSRDWISGANVLTF. CDR3 DNA: TGTGCCACCAGCAGAGATTGGATCTCTGGGGCCAACGTCCTGACTTTC.

This chain joins TRBV7-9 and TRBJ2-4, with D hard to call. Looked up from germline, CDR1 is SEHNR and CDR2 is FQNEAQ (reference sequence). The CDR3 is 15 amino acids. With 5 bases removed from V and 2 bases from J, the gap between germline ends came to 13 bases. The CDR3 DNA is TGTGCCAGCAGCGGCGTCTCCGGAACCAAAAACATTCAGTACTTC. Its protein is CASSGVSGTKNIQYF.

This chain links TRBV30 with TRBJ1-1; 8 nucleotides match TRBD1. V shed 6 bases and J 4 bases; nucleotides not matched to a gene: 1. Germline-derived CDR1 and CDR2 are GTSNPN and SVGIG (reference sequence). The CDR3 covers 11 residues. CDR3 sequence (DNA): TGTGCCTGCGACAGGGGCACTGAAGCTTTCTTT. This encodes CACDRGTEAFF.

The chain recombines TRBV30 with TRBJ2-1, with 8 bases matching TRBD1. Germline V CDR1 and CDR2: GTSNPN, SVGIG (reference sequence). J was trimmed by 10 bases and V by 4 bases; bases with no gene match: 9. The CDR3 consists of 13 residues. CDR3 sequence reads: CAWKDQGAGEQFF. The CDR3 DNA sequence: TGTGCCTGGAAAGATCAGGGGGCTGGGGAGCAGTTCTTC. The variable domain in full, completed from reference TRBV30 and TRBJ2-1, reads SQTIHQWPATLVQPVGSPLSLECTVEGTSNPNLYWYRQAAGRGLQLLFYSVGIGQISSEVPQNLSASRPQDRQFILSSKKLLLSDSGFYLCAWKDQGAGEQFFGPGTRLTVL.

The rearrangement links TRBV6-5 to TRBJ2-7, with D possibly TRBD2 on 6 matching bases. V was pared by 2 bases and J by 3 bases, with 17 bases between. Germline CDR1 is MNHEY and CDR2 is SVGAGI. The CDR3 is 16 amino acids. The chain's CDR3 is CASSYTPGTRGYEQYF. The CDR3 DNA reads TGTGCCAGCAGTTACACACCCGGGACTCGAGGCTACGAGCAGTACTTC.

The V and J genes are TRBV27 and TRBJ1-2; D may be TRBD1 (5 bases). From germline, CDR1 is MNHEY and CDR2 SMNVEV (reference sequence). The V end was cut by 6 bases, the J end by 4 bases, with 18 bases between. The CDR3 covers 15 residues. CDR3 protein: CASRPTGLPAYGYTF. The CDR3 bases are TGTGCCAGCAGGCCAACAGGCCTACCGGCCTATGGCTACACCTTC.

J is TRBJ1-1 and V is TRBV29-1, with 8 bases aligning to TRBD1. Germline values: CDR1 SQVTM, CDR2 ANQGSEA. V gave up 6 bases and J gave up 4 bases; unmatched junction bases: 10. The CDR3 is 14 residues long. For the CDR3, the DNA is TGCAGCGTGTACGGGACAGGCCAGGGCACTGAAGCTTTCTTT. Residues: CSVYGTGQGTEAFF.

The chain joins TRBV30 to TRBJ2-1; D is perhaps TRBD1 or TRBD2 (5 bases each). Germline loops: CDR1 GTSNPN, CDR2 SVGIG (reference sequence). The germline V and J ends were trimmed by 2 bases and 8 bases, with 16 bases remaining between them. The CDR3 sequence is 14 residues long. CDR3 amino acids: CAWSRLGTRHEQFF. The DNA of the CDR3 is TGTGCCTGGAGTAGATTGGGGACGCGGCATGAGCAGTTCTTC.

The chain joins TRBV29-1 to TRBJ2-3, with 8 bases matching TRBD2. CDR3 length: 14 residues. Trimming at V came to 3 bases and at J to 2 bases, leaving 4 bases not matched to a gene. Germline V gene sequence: CDR1 SQVTM, CDR2 ANQGSEA. CDR3: CSVDPGLATDTQYF. CDR3 DNA: TGCAGCGTTGATCCCGGACTAGCCACAGATACGCAGTATTTT.

The J gene is TRBJ2-7, the V gene TRBV4-3; no definite D call. Germline CDR1 and CDR2: LGHNA and YSLEER. The CDR3 totals 14 residues. Trimming left V 1 base short and J 3 bases short, with 10 bases between. In nucleotides, the CDR3 is TGCGCCAGCAGCCAAGCCCGTTTGAGCTACGAGCAGTACTTC. It is translated as CASSQARLSYEQYF.

The V call is TRBV25-1, the J call TRBJ2-5; D is unresolved. The CDR3 spans 15 residues. Germline V CDR1 and CDR2: MGHDK, SYGVNS. V dropped 0 bases and J dropped 0 bases, with 8 bases sitting between them. CDR3 nucleotides: TGTGCCAGCAGTGAATATGGCCAGGACCAAGAGACCCAGTACTTC. Its translation: CASSEYGQDQETQYF.

The chain is built from TRBV10-3 and TRBJ1-6, with D unresolved. The germline V gene encodes CDR1 ENHRY and CDR2 SYGVKD. This CDR3 is 13 amino acids long. V lost 3 bases to trimming and J lost 4 bases, with 4 bases between them. DNA for the CDR3: TGTGCCATCAGTGACGTGTATAATTCACCCCTCCACTTT. Its protein product is CAISDVYNSPLHF.